These T cell receptor beta chains were read from a single sample in a study of neoadjuvant anti-PD-1 for oral cavity cancer. Generated by immunoSEQ multiplex PCR, the TCRdb table keeps only in-frame clones and is missing some. The profile shows around 13,000 clones, roughly four fifths of them singletons. This material consisted of PBMCs, taken after nivolumab (anti-PD-1) treatment. All receptors come from a person aged 35-80 years with oral cavity squamous cell carcinoma. The CDR3 runs from the conserved cysteine through the conserved F or W. A D gene is named only where the DNA matches it firmly. The listing skips clone size in some rows; elsewhere it reads once, few, many or a size class.

v_call: TRBV4-1; d_call: .; j_call: TRBJ2-1; clone_size: .; cdr3_aa: CASSPLFLRRRSSYNEQFF; cdr3_nt: TGCGCCAGCAGCCCCCTTTTTTTGAGGCGGCGAAGCTCCTACAATGAGCAGTTCTTC
v_call: TRBV5-1; d_call: TRBD1; j_call: TRBJ2-7; clone_size: .; cdr3_aa: CASSWGQTYEQYF; cdr3_nt: TGCGCCAGCAGCTGGGGACAGACTTACGAGCAGTACTTC
v_call: TRBV9; d_call: .; j_call: TRBJ1-2; clone_size: few; cdr3_aa: CASSVGEGGGYTF; cdr3_nt: TGTGCCAGCAGCGTGGGAGAAGGCGGTGGCTACACCTTC
v_call: TRBV7-9; d_call: .; j_call: TRBJ2-3; clone_size: .; cdr3_aa: CALQGDTDTQYF; cdr3_nt: TGTGCCTTACAAGGGGACACAGATACGCAGTATTTT
v_call: TRBV4-1; d_call: .; j_call: TRBJ1-3; clone_size: .; cdr3_aa: CASGRVGGNTIYF; cdr3_nt: TGCGCCAGCGGGAGAGTAGGGGGAAACACCATATATTTT
v_call: TRBV28; d_call: .; j_call: TRBJ2-7; clone_size: .; cdr3_aa: CASSLGQGVEEQYF; cdr3_nt: TGTGCCAGCAGTTTGGGGCAGGGAGTGGAAGAGCAGTACTTC
v_call: TRBV5-4; d_call: TRBD1; j_call: TRBJ2-1; clone_size: .; cdr3_aa: CASSWGQGYNEQFF; cdr3_nt: TGTGCCAGCAGCTGGGGACAGGGCTACAATGAGCAGTTCTTC
v_call: TRBV4-1; d_call: .; j_call: TRBJ1-5; clone_size: few; cdr3_aa: CASSPQEVSHQPQHF; cdr3_nt: TGCGCCAGCAGCCCTCAGGAGGTCTCCCATCAGCCCCAGCATTTT
v_call: TRBV5-5; d_call: .; j_call: TRBJ1-1; clone_size: few; cdr3_aa: CASSSQIYTEAFF; cdr3_nt: TGTGCCAGCAGCTCACAGATATACACTGAAGCTTTCTTT
v_call: TRBV10-1; d_call: .; j_call: TRBJ1-6; clone_size: few; cdr3_aa: CASSAGPFGSPLHF; cdr3_nt: TGCGCCAGCAGTGCAGGTCCCTTTGGATCACCCCTCCACTTT
v_call: TRBV18; d_call: .; j_call: TRBJ1-1; clone_size: few; cdr3_aa: CASSSGVTEAFF; cdr3_nt: TGTGCCAGCTCCAGTGGGGTTACTGAAGCTTTCTTT
v_call: TRBV5-1; d_call: TRBD1; j_call: TRBJ2-7; clone_size: few; cdr3_aa: CASSVGQLVGEQYF; cdr3_nt: TGCGCCAGCAGCGTGGGACAGCTGGTGGGCGAGCAGTACTTC
v_call: TRBV10-3; d_call: .; j_call: TRBJ2-5; clone_size: .; cdr3_aa: CAISELKAGQETQYF; cdr3_nt: TGTGCCATCAGTGAGTTGAAGGCAGGGCAAGAGACCCAGTACTTC
v_call: TRBV7-8; d_call: TRBD1; j_call: TRBJ2-7; clone_size: .; cdr3_aa: CASSLSGQVNSREYF; cdr3_nt: TGTGCCAGCAGCTTATCTGGACAGGTAAACTCCCGGGAGTACTTC
v_call: TRBV7-9; d_call: .; j_call: TRBJ1-2; clone_size: .; cdr3_aa: CASSLPEFSYGYTF; cdr3_nt: TGTGCCAGCAGCTTACCAGAGTTCTCCTATGGCTACACCTTC
v_call: TRBV6-1; d_call: .; j_call: TRBJ1-4; clone_size: .; cdr3_aa: CASSERGDRANEKLFF; cdr3_nt: TGTGCCAGCAGCGAAAGGGGGGATAGAGCTAATGAAAAACTGTTTTTT
v_call: TRBV7-3; d_call: TRBD1; j_call: TRBJ2-7; clone_size: .; cdr3_aa: CASSFDRGYEQYF; cdr3_nt: TGTGCCAGCAGCTTCGACAGGGGTTACGAGCAGTACTTC
v_call: TRBV2; d_call: .; j_call: TRBJ1-5; clone_size: .; cdr3_aa: CASSQYRVGDQPQHF; cdr3_nt: TGTGCCAGCAGTCAGTACAGGGTGGGGGATCAGCCCCAGCATTTT
v_call: TRBV11-2; d_call: .; j_call: TRBJ2-3; clone_size: .; cdr3_aa: CASSHTDTQYF; cdr3_nt: TGTGCCAGCAGCCACACAGATACGCAGTATTTT
v_call: TRBV6-5; d_call: TRBD2; j_call: TRBJ2-1; clone_size: .; cdr3_aa: CASRDGGGEQFF; cdr3_nt: TGTGCCAGCAGGGACGGGGGGGGTGAGCAGTTCTTC
v_call: TRBV18; d_call: TRBD1; j_call: TRBJ2-7; clone_size: .; cdr3_aa: CASSAGTGGYEQYF; cdr3_nt: TGTGCCAGCTCCGCCGGGACAGGGGGCTACGAGCAGTACTTC
v_call: TRBV5-8; d_call: TRBD1; j_call: TRBJ1-2; clone_size: once; cdr3_aa: CASSPGTGAYGYTF; cdr3_nt: TGTGCCAGCAGCCCCGGGACAGGGGCCTATGGCTACACCTTC
v_call: TRBV15; d_call: .; j_call: TRBJ2-4; clone_size: .; cdr3_aa: CATSMSQNIQYF; cdr3_nt: TGTGCCACCAGCATGTCACAAAACATTCAGTACTTC
v_call: TRBV9; d_call: TRBD2; j_call: TRBJ2-1; clone_size: .; cdr3_aa: CASSVGVQAGGTINEQFF; cdr3_nt: TGTGCCAGCAGCGTAGGGGTCCAAGCGGGAGGGACGATAAATGAGCAGTTCTTC
v_call: TRBV13; d_call: TRBD2; j_call: TRBJ2-2; clone_size: .; cdr3_aa: CASNRRTSGGAPGELFF; cdr3_nt: TGTGCCAGCAATCGAAGGACTAGCGGGGGGGCCCCCGGGGAGCTGTTTTTT
v_call: TRBV14; d_call: .; j_call: TRBJ1-1; clone_size: .; cdr3_aa: CASSQVGIDAFF; cdr3_nt: TGTGCCAGCAGCCAAGTCGGAATTGATGCTTTCTTT
v_call: TRBV10-3; d_call: .; j_call: TRBJ2-1; clone_size: .; cdr3_aa: CAIRIKGTRDSYNEQFF; cdr3_nt: TGTGCCATCAGAATCAAAGGGACTCGCGATTCCTACAATGAGCAGTTCTTC
v_call: TRBV7-3; d_call: TRBD2; j_call: TRBJ2-1; clone_size: .; cdr3_aa: CASSKLAGGDNEQFF; cdr3_nt: TGTGCCAGCAGCAAACTAGCGGGAGGGGACAATGAGCAGTTCTTC
v_call: TRBV28; d_call: .; j_call: TRBJ2-7; clone_size: .; cdr3_aa: CASRLRRLGRPEGEQYF; cdr3_nt: TGTGCCAGCAGACTTAGGAGGCTCGGACGCCCAGAGGGCGAGCAGTACTTC
v_call: TRBV6-5; d_call: .; j_call: TRBJ1-4; clone_size: .; cdr3_aa: CASSYTGTINEKLFF; cdr3_nt: TGTGCCAGCAGTTACACCGGGACAATCAATGAAAAACTGTTTTTT
v_call: TRBV19; d_call: .; j_call: TRBJ1-2; clone_size: .; cdr3_aa: CASSNTVFYGYTF; cdr3_nt: TGTGCCAGTAGTAATACAGTCTTCTATGGCTACACCTTC
v_call: TRBV2; d_call: .; j_call: TRBJ2-7; clone_size: .; cdr3_aa: CASKVGGSSYEQYF; cdr3_nt: TGTGCCAGCAAAGTGGGGGGAAGCTCCTACGAGCAGTACTTC
v_call: TRBV2; d_call: TRBD1; j_call: TRBJ1-1; clone_size: .; cdr3_aa: CATGRRTGRLNTEAFF; cdr3_nt: TGTGCCACCGGGAGGAGGACAGGGAGACTGAACACTGAAGCTTTCTTT
v_call: TRBV19; d_call: TRBD2; j_call: TRBJ2-4; clone_size: once; cdr3_aa: CASSYSGSKNIQYF; cdr3_nt: TGTGCCAGTAGTTATAGCGGGTCCAAAAACATTCAGTACTTC
v_call: TRBV28; d_call: .; j_call: TRBJ1-5; clone_size: .; cdr3_aa: CASRKPGGNQPQHF; cdr3_nt: TGTGCCAGCAGAAAGCCCGGGGGCAATCAGCCCCAGCATTTT
v_call: TRBV7-7; d_call: TRBD1; j_call: TRBJ1-1; clone_size: .; cdr3_aa: CASSRDRAAEAFF; cdr3_nt: TGTGCTAGCAGCCGGGACAGGGCTGCTGAAGCTTTCTTT
v_call: TRBV9; d_call: .; j_call: TRBJ1-2; clone_size: .; cdr3_aa: CASSQDPEGYGYTF; cdr3_nt: TGTGCCAGCAGTCAAGACCCGGAGGGATATGGCTACACCTTC
v_call: TRBV4-1; d_call: .; j_call: TRBJ1-2; clone_size: once; cdr3_aa: CASSQVLGYGYTF; cdr3_nt: TGCGCCAGCAGCCAAGTGCTGGGGTATGGCTACACCTTC
v_call: TRBV27; d_call: .; j_call: TRBJ1-1; clone_size: .; cdr3_aa: CASSLVPGAGGTEAFF; cdr3_nt: TGTGCCAGCAGTTTGGTTCCGGGCGCGGGTGGCACTGAAGCTTTCTTT
v_call: TRBV28; d_call: TRBD1; j_call: TRBJ1-5; clone_size: few; cdr3_aa: CASSFWDRGLGWTQHF; cdr3_nt: TGTGCCAGCAGTTTTTGGGACAGAGGCTTAGGATGGACCCAGCATTTT
v_call: TRBV10-3; d_call: .; j_call: TRBJ2-7; clone_size: .; cdr3_aa: CAISAKTGFPTYEQYF; cdr3_nt: TGTGCCATCAGTGCTAAAACAGGGTTTCCAACCTACGAGCAGTACTTC
v_call: TRBV6-5; d_call: TRBD2; j_call: TRBJ2-5; clone_size: .; cdr3_aa: CASSYGGSLETQYF; cdr3_nt: TGTGCCAGCAGTTACGGCGGGAGTTTAGAGACCCAGTACTTC
v_call: TRBV4-1; d_call: .; j_call: TRBJ1-4; clone_size: .; cdr3_aa: CASSQAAGQTTNEKLFF; cdr3_nt: TGCGCCAGCAGCCAAGCGGCGGGCCAGACAACTAATGAAAAACTGTTTTTT
v_call: TRBV6-6; d_call: .; j_call: TRBJ1-1; clone_size: .; cdr3_aa: CASNELQGSHTEAFF; cdr3_nt: TGTGCCAGCAATGAATTACAGGGAAGTCACACTGAAGCTTTCTTT
v_call: TRBV10-3; d_call: .; j_call: TRBJ2-3; clone_size: .; cdr3_aa: CAINREPTDTQYF; cdr3_nt: TGTGCCATCAATCGGGAGCCGACAGATACGCAGTATTTT
v_call: TRBV5-1; d_call: TRBD1; j_call: TRBJ2-3; clone_size: .; cdr3_aa: CASSLGDRADTDTQYF; cdr3_nt: TGCGCCAGCAGCCTAGGGGACAGGGCCGATACAGATACGCAGTATTTT
v_call: TRBV28; d_call: .; j_call: TRBJ2-5; clone_size: .; cdr3_aa: CASSPGHLYQETQYF; cdr3_nt: TGTGCCAGCAGTCCGGGACACCTGTACCAAGAGACCCAGTACTTC
v_call: TRBV5-1; d_call: .; j_call: TRBJ2-2; clone_size: few; cdr3_aa: CASQPPQQNTGELFF; cdr3_nt: TGCGCCAGCCAGCCTCCGCAGCAGAACACCGGGGAGCTGTTTTTT
v_call: TRBV5-1; d_call: .; j_call: TRBJ1-1; clone_size: .; cdr3_aa: CASSINTEAFF; cdr3_nt: TGCGCCAGCAGCATAAACACTGAAGCTTTCTTT
v_call: TRBV29-1; d_call: .; j_call: TRBJ2-1; clone_size: .; cdr3_aa: CTKTRSEQFF; cdr3_nt: TGCACCAAAACTAGGTCTGAGCAGTTCTTC
v_call: TRBV12-5; d_call: TRBD1; j_call: TRBJ1-1; clone_size: .; cdr3_aa: CASGYGTGLAFF; cdr3_nt: TGTGCTAGTGGTTACGGGACAGGGTTGGCTTTCTTT
v_call: TRBV2; d_call: .; j_call: TRBJ1-6; clone_size: .; cdr3_aa: CATLREIMSPLHF; cdr3_nt: TGTGCCACTCTCAGGGAGATAATGTCACCCCTCCACTTT
v_call: TRBV9; d_call: TRBD1; j_call: TRBJ1-1; clone_size: few; cdr3_aa: CASSAGMEGQGARGTEAFF; cdr3_nt: TGTGCCAGCAGCGCAGGAATGGAGGGACAGGGGGCGCGGGGCACTGAAGCTTTCTTT
v_call: TRBV5-4; d_call: TRBD2; j_call: TRBJ2-7; clone_size: once; cdr3_aa: CASSPGGGSYEQYF; cdr3_nt: TGTGCCAGCAGCCCGGGAGGGGGCTCCTACGAGCAGTACTTC
v_call: TRBV10-3; d_call: TRBD1; j_call: TRBJ2-5; clone_size: few; cdr3_aa: CAISESGDRGLETQYF; cdr3_nt: TGTGCCATCAGTGAGTCAGGAGACAGGGGATTGGAGACCCAGTACTTC
v_call: TRBV19; d_call: TRBD1; j_call: TRBJ1-5; clone_size: few; cdr3_aa: CASMQGAWPQHF; cdr3_nt: TGTGCCAGTATGCAGGGGGCTTGGCCCCAGCATTTT
v_call: TRBV11-2; d_call: .; j_call: TRBJ2-7; clone_size: .; cdr3_aa: CASSSLRDIYEQYF; cdr3_nt: TGTGCCAGCAGCTCGCTCCGGGACATCTACGAGCAGTACTTC
v_call: TRBV7-6; d_call: .; j_call: TRBJ2-7; clone_size: few; cdr3_aa: CASSQRYRDSYEQYF; cdr3_nt: TGTGCCAGCAGCCAACGATACAGGGACTCCTACGAGCAGTACTTC
v_call: TRBV4-1; d_call: TRBD1; j_call: TRBJ2-7; clone_size: .; cdr3_aa: CASSPYTGQVPLEQYF; cdr3_nt: TGCGCCAGCAGCCCCTATACGGGACAGGTCCCTCTCGAGCAGTACTTC
v_call: TRBV12-5; d_call: .; j_call: TRBJ1-2; clone_size: .; cdr3_aa: CASGLVLAVPLGGYTF; cdr3_nt: TGTGCTAGTGGTTTGGTACTGGCAGTCCCATTGGGTGGCTACACCTTC